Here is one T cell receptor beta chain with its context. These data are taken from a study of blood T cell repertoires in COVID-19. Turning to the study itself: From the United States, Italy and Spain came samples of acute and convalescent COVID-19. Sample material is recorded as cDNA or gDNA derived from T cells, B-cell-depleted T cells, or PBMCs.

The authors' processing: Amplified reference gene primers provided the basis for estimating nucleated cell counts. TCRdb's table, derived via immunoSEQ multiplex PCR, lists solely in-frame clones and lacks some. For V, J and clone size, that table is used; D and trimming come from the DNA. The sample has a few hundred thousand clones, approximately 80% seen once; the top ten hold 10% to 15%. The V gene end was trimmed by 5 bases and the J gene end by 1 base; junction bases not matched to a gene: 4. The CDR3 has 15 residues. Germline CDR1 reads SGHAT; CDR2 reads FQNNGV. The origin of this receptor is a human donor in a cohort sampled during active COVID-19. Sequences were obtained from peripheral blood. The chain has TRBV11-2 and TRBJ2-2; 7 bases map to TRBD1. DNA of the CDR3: TGTGCCAGCAGCCGAAGACAGGGGAACACCGGGGAGCTGTTTTTT. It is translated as CASSRRQGNTGELFF.